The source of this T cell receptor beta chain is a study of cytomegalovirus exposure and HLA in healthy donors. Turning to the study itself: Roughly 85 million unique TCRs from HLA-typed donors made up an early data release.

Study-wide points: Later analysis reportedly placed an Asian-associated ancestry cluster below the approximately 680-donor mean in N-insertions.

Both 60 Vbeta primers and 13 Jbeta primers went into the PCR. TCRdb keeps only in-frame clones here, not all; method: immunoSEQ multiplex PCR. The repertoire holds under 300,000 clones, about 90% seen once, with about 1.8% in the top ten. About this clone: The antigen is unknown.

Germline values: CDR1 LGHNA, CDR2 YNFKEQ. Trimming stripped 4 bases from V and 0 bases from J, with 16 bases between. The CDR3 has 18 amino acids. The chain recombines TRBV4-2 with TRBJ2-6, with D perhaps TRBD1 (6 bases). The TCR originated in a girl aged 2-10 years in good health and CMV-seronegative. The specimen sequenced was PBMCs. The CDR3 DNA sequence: TGTGCCAGCAGCCCCGGCACAGGGTCGTACTCTGGGGCCAACGTCCTGACTTTC. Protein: CASSPGTGSYSGANVLTF.